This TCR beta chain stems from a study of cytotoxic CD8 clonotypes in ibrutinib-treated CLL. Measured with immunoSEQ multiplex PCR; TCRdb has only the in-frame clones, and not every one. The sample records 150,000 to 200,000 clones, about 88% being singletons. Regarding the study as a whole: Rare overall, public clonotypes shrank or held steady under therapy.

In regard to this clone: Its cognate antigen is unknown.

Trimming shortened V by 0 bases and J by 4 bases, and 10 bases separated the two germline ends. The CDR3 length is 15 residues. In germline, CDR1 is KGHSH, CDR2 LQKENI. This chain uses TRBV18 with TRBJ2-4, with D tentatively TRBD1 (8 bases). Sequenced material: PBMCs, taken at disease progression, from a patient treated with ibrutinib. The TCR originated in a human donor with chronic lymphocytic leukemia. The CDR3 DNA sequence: TGTGCCAGCTCACCACCACAGGGGGGGAAAAACATTCAGTACTTC. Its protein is CASSPPQGGKNIQYF.